This TCR beta chain originates from a study of T cells after somatic rescue of genetic block. Repertoires were generated with immunoSEQ multiplex PCR, while TCRdb's copy carries only in-frame clones and drops some. The sample carries 12,000 or so clones, around four fifths recorded once. The CDR3 runs to 14 residues. Trimming shortened V by 1 base and J by 5 bases, and 12 bases separated the two germline ends. CDR1 is SEHNR, CDR2 FQNEAQ, per germline (reference sequence). The rearrangement links TRBV7-9 to TRBJ2-7; D call uncertain. Material: peripheral blood mononuclear cells (PBMCs). This receptor was obtained from a boy younger than 18. CDR3 protein: CASSLGSRPHEQYF. CDR3 sequence (DNA): TGTGCCAGCAGCTTAGGTAGCAGGCCCCACGAGCAGTACTTC.